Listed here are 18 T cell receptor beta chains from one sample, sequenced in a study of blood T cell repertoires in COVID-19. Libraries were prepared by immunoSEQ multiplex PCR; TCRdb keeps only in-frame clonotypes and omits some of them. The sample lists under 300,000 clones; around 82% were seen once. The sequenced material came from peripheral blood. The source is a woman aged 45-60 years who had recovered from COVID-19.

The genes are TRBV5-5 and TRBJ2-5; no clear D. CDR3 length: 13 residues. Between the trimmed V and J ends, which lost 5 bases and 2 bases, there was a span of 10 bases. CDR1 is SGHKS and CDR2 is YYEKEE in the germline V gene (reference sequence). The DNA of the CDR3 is TGTGCCAGCAGGGTCAGTGAACAAGAGACCCAGTACTTC. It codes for CASRVSEQETQYF.

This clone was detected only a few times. The CDR3 loop reads CATSGRDTPERANVLTF. In nucleotides, the CDR3 is TGTGCCACCAGTGGCCGGGACACTCCGGAGAGGGCCAACGTCCTGACTTTC. The V and J genes are TRBV24-1 and TRBJ2-6, with D perhaps TRBD1 (6 bases). V lost 5 bases and J 5 bases, leaving 18 bases between the germline ends. This CDR3 contains 17 residues. The V gene's germline CDR1 is KGHDR and CDR2 SFDVKD.

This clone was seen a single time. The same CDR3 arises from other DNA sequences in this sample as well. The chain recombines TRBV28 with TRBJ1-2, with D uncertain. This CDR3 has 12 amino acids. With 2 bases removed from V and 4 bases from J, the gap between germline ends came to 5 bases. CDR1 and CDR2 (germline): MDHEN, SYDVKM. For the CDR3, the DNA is TGTGCCAGCAGTTTACTCGGCTATGGCTACACCTTC. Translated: CASSLLGYGYTF.

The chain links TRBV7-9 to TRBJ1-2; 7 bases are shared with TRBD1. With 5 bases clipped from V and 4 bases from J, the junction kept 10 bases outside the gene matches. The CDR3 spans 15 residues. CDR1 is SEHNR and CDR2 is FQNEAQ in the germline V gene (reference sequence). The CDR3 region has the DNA TGTGCCAGCAGCCGTACAGGGGTTGGGGGCTATGGCTACACCTTC. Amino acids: CASSRTGVGGYGYTF.

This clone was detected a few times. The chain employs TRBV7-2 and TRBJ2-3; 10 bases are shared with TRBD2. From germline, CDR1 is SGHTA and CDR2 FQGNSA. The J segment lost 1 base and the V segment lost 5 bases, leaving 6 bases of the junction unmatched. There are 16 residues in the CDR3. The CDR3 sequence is CASSKYGTSGTDTQYF. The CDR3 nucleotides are TGTGCCAGCAGCAAATATGGGACTAGCGGCACAGATACGCAGTATTTT.

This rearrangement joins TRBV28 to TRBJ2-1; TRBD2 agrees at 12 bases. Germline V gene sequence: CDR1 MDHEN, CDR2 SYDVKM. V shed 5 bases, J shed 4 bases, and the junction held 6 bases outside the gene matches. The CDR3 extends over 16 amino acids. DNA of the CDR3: TGTGCCAGCAGTCCGCGGACTAGCGGGGCTTACAATGAGCAGTTCTTC. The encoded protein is CASSPRTSGAYNEQFF.

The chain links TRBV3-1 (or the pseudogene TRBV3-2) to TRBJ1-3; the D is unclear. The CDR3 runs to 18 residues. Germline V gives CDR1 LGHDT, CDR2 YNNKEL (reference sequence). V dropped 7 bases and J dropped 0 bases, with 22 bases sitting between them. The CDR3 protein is CASIALASRLNSGNTIYF. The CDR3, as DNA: TGTGCCAGCATCGCCTTAGCTAGCCGCCTCAACTCTGGAAACACCATATATTTT.

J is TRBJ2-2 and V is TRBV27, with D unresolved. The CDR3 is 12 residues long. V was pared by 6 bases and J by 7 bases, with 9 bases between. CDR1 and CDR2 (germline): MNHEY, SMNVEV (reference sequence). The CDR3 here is CASSARGGELFF. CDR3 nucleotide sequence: TGTGCCAGCAGCGCCCGAGGCGGGGAGCTGTTTTTT.

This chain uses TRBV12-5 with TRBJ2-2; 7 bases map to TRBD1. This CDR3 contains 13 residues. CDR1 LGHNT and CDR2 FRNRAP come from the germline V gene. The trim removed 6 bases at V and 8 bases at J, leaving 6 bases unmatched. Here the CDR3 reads CASGPGGVGELFF. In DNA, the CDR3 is TGTGCTAGTGGCCCAGGGGGAGTAGGGGAGCTGTTTTTT.

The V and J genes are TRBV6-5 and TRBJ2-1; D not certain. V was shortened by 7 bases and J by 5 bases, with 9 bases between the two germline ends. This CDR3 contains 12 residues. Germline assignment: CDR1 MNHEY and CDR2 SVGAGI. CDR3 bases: TGTGCCAGCACAGAACGGGACAATGAGCAGTTCTTC. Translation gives CASTERDNEQFF.

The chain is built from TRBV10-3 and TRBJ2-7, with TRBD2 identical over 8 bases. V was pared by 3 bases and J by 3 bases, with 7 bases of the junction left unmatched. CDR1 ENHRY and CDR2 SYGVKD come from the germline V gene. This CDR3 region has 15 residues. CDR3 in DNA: TGTGCCATCAGTGACCGGGGGGGGCCCATCTACGAGCAGTACTTC. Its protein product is CAISDRGGPIYEQYF.

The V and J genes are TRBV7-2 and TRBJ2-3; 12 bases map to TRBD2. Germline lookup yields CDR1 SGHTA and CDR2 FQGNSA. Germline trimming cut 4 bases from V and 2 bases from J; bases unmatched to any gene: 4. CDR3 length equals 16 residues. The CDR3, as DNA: TGTGCCAGCAGCTCGACTAGCGGGGGCAACACAGATACGCAGTATTTT. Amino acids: CASSSTSGGNTDTQYF.

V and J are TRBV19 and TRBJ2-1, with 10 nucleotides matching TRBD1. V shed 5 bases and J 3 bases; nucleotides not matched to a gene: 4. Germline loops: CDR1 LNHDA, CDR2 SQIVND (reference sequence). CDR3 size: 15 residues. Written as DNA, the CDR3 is TGTGCCAGTAGTTTCGGGGACAGGGGCTACAATGAGCAGTTCTTC. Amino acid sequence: CASSFGDRGYNEQFF. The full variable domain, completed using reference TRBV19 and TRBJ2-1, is DGGITQSPKYLFRKEGQNVTLSCEQNLNHDAMYWYRQDPGQGLRLIYYSQIVNDFQKGDIAEGYSVSREKKESFPLTVTSAQKNPTAFYLCASSFGDRGYNEQFFGPGTRLTVL.

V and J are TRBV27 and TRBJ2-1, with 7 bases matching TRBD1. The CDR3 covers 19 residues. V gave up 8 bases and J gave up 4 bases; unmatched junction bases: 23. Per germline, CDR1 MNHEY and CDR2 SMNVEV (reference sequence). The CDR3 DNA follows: TGTGCCAGCCTGGGACCGGGAAAACAGGGGAAAGGAGTATACAATGAGCAGTTCTTC. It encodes CASLGPGKQGKGVYNEQFF.

CDR3 region: CASSSFSGRAGTGELFF. The DNA for the CDR3 is TGTGCCAGCAGCTCCTTTAGCGGGAGGGCTGGCACCGGGGAGCTGTTTTTT. This chain joins TRBV7-6 and TRBJ2-2; 11 bases match TRBD2. V shed 4 bases and J 4 bases; nucleotides not matched to a gene: 8. The CDR3 is made up of 17 amino acids. Germline values: CDR1 SGHVS, CDR2 FNYEAQ.

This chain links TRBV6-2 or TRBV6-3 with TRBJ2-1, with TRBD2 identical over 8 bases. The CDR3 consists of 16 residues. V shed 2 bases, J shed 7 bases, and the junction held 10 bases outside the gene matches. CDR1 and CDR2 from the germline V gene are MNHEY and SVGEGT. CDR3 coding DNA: TGTGCCAGCAGTTACAACCGGGGGGGCCTGAGGAATGAGCAGTTCTTC. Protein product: CASSYNRGGLRNEQFF.

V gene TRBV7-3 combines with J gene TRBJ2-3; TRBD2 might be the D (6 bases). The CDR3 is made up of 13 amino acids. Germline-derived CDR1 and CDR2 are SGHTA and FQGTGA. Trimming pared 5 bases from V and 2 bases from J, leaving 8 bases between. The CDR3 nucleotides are TGTGCCAGCAGCGGGACTTACACAGATACGCAGTATTTT. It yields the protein CASSGTYTDTQYF.

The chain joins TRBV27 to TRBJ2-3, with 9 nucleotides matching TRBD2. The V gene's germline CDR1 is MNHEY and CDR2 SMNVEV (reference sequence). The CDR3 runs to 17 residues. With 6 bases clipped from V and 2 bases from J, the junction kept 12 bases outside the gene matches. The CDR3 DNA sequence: TGTGCCAGCAGAAGCGGGGGGCTCTTACTTTACACAGATACGCAGTATTTT. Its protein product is CASRSGGLLLYTDTQYF.